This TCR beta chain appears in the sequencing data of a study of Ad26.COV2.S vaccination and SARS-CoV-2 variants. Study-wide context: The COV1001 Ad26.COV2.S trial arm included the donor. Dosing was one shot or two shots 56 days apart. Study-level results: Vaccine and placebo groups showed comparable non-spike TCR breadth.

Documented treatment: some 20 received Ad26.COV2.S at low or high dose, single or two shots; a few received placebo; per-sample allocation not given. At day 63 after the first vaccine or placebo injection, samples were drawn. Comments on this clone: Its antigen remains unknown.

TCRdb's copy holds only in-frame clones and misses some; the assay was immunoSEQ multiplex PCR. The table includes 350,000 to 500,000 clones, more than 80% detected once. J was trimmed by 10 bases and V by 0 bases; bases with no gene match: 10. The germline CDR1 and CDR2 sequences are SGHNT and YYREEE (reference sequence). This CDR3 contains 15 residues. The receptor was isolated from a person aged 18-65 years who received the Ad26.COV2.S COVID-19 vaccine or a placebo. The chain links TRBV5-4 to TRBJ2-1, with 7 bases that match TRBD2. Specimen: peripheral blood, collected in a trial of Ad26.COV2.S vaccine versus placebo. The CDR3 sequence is CASSLGLAAGAEQFF. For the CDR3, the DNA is TGTGCCAGCAGCTTGGGGCTAGCGGCCGGCGCGGAGCAGTTCTTC. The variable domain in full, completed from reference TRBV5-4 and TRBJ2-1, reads ETGVTQSPTHLIKTRGQQVTLRCSSQSGHNTVSWYQQALGQGPQFIFQYYREEENGRGNFPPRFSGLQFPNYSSELNVNALELDDSALYLCASSLGLAAGAEQFFGPGTRLTVL.